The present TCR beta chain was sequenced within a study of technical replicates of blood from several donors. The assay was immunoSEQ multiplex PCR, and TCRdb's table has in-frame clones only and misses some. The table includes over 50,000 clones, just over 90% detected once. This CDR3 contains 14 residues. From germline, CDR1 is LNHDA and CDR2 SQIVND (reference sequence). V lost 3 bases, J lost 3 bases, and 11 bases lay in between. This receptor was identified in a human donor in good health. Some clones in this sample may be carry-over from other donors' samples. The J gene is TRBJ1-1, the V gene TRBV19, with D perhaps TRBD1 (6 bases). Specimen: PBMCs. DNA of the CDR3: TGTGCCAGTAGTATCGGGGGGCGGGACACTGAAGCTTTCTTT. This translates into CASSIGGRDTEAFF.